Below are 30 T cell receptor beta chains sequenced from a single sample in a study of regulatory T cells in long-lasting Graves disease. Time point reported: newly diagnosed GD, antithyroid drugs for less than 3 months. Isolated PBMC RNA provided the starting material for the TCR library. In building TCR beta libraries, iRepertoire HTBI primers were used together with Arm-PCR of CDR3 regions. TCRdb called the multiplex PCR reads again in MiXCR, with one record for every CDR3 protein. The table lists about 440,000 distinct CDR3 sequences, approximately 16% of them singletons, with 23% in the top ten. This same sample was also part of a study on T cells in Graves' hyperthyroidism and ophthalmopathy.

Sequenced material: peripheral blood mononuclear cells (PBMCs), taken at new diagnosis, from a patient treated with antithyroid drugs. Receptors were obtained from a woman younger than 35 with Graves disease.

The rearrangement joins TRBV11-3 to TRBJ1-5; D remains unclear. CDR3 size: 10 residues. V dropped 3 bases and J dropped 9 bases, with 3 bases sitting between them. The germline V gene encodes CDR1 SGHNT and CDR2 YENEEA. The CDR3 protein is CASSFAPQHF. The CDR3 DNA is TGTGCCAGCAGCTTCGCGCCCCAGCATTTT.

As for this clonotype: It differs at one base from a far larger clone, so likely a read error. The chain is built from TRBV13 and TRBJ2-5; D is unclear. The better agreement between TRBJ2-1 and the DNA end casts doubt on the J call. CDR1 is PRHDT and CDR2 is FYEKMQ in the germline V gene (reference sequence). The CDR3 sequence is 13 residues long. As DNA, the CDR3 is TGTGCCAGCGAGGTCAAAACATCTCTTGAGCAGTTCTTC. Encoded protein: CASEVKTSLEQFF.

J is TRBJ2-3 and V is TRBV5-8; 8 positions agree with TRBD1. Germline lookup yields CDR1 SGHTS and CDR2 YDEGEE. The length of the CDR3 is 15 residues. J was trimmed by 0 bases and V by 2 bases; bases with no gene match: 2. CDR3 sequence: CASSFGQGSTDTQYF. The CDR3 coding sequence is TGTGCCAGCAGCTTCGGACAGGGTAGCACAGATACGCAGTATTTT.

This clonotype was counted only a few times. This chain uses TRBV6-2 or TRBV6-3 with TRBJ2-1; no definite D call. Trimming removed 0 bases at V and 6 bases at J, with 21 bases between. The CDR3 contains 18 residues. Germline CDR1 and CDR2: MNHEY and SVGEGT. CDR3 sequence reads: CASSYSKTRVSPCNEQFF. CDR3 sequence (DNA): TGTGCCAGCAGTTACTCGAAAACCCGGGTCTCACCCTGCAATGAGCAGTTCTTC.

This clonotype was picked up many times. The chain combines TRBV27 with TRBJ2-7; TRBD1 is a possible D gene (5 bases). Trimming shortened V by 3 bases and J by 2 bases, and 11 bases separated the two germline ends. Germline V gene lookup returns CDR1 MNHEY and CDR2 SMNVEV (reference sequence). CDR3 length equals 14 residues. The CDR3 DNA reads TGTGCCAGCAGTTTCCAACAGGATACCTACGAGCAGTACTTC. Protein product: CASSFQQDTYEQYF.

The chain has TRBV6-2 or TRBV6-3 and TRBJ2-2; 8 bases agree with TRBD2. CDR3 size: 18 residues. Trimming at V came to 0 bases and at J to 5 bases, leaving 11 bases not matched to a gene. Germline V gives CDR1 MNHEY, CDR2 SVGEGT. The CDR3 bases are TGTGCCAGCAGTTACTCGATAGTGGCGGGAGGATCGACCGGGGAGCTGTTTTTT. Encoded protein: CASSYSIVAGGSTGELFF.

This chain connects TRBV15 to TRBJ2-4, with 10 bases matching TRBD1. After removal of 3 bases from V and 8 bases from J, the junction contained 10 bases not matched to a gene. Germline V CDR1 and CDR2: LNHNV, YYDKDF (reference sequence). The CDR3 is made up of 16 amino acids. The CDR3 loop reads CATSRSGTGVFDIQYF. DNA of the CDR3: TGTGCCACCAGCAGGTCAGGGACAGGGGTTTTCGACATTCAGTACTTC.

The rearrangement links TRBV27 to TRBJ1-2; D possibly corresponds to TRBD1 (6 bases). This CDR3 contains 13 residues. With 6 bases removed from V and 8 bases from J, the gap between germline ends came to 16 bases. The germline CDR1 and CDR2 sequences are MNHEY and SMNVEV (reference sequence). For the CDR3, the DNA is TGTGCCAGCAGCCATAAAGGGGGGAAGGGCTACACCTTC. Its translation is CASSHKGGKGYTF.

The V call is TRBV5-5, the J call TRBJ2-1, with D possibly matching TRBD2 (7 bases). From germline, CDR1 is SGHKS and CDR2 YYEKEE (reference sequence). This CDR3 spans 14 amino acids. Trimming cost V 2 bases and J 6 bases, with 12 bases left between them. The CDR3, as DNA: TGTGCCAGCAGCTTAGGGGGGGGTCGCAATGAGCAGTTCTTC. Its protein product is CASSLGGGRNEQFF.

The chain employs TRBV6-2 or TRBV6-3 and TRBJ2-3; D is perhaps TRBD2 (5 bases). Germline CDR1 and CDR2: MNHEY and SVGEGT. The CDR3 runs to 15 residues. Trimming shortened V by 1 base and J by 6 bases, and 14 bases separated the two germline ends. Written as DNA, the CDR3 is TGTGCCAGCAGTTACTACCCGGGGAATCCGGATACGCAGTATTTT. Residues: CASSYYPGNPDTQYF.

The rearrangement links TRBV27 to TRBJ2-7; the D gene is possibly TRBD1 (6 bases). Germline values: CDR1 MNHEY, CDR2 SMNVEV (reference sequence). Trimming removed 3 bases from V and 2 bases from J, with 14 bases in between. The CDR3 has 15 residues. The CDR3 loop reads CASSLLSGTPYEQYF. The CDR3 DNA follows: TGTGCCAGCAGTTTGCTATCCGGGACACCCTACGAGCAGTACTTC.

About this clonotype itself: A much larger clone differs from this one at a single base, so this may be a read error. The chain employs TRBV30 and TRBJ2-1; 16 bases match TRBD2. Germline V lookup: CDR1 GTSNPN, CDR2 SVGIG (reference sequence). The CDR3 loop spans 17 amino acids. The CDR3 spells CVWDVGTSGRVYNEQFF. As DNA, the CDR3 is TGTGTCTGGGACGTGGGGACTAGCGGGAGGGTTTACAATGAGCAGTTCTTC.

The genes are TRBV3-1 and TRBJ1-2; D uncertain. The CDR3 loop spans 13 amino acids. Trimming took off 1 base at V and 2 bases at J, with 5 bases between the two ends. In germline, CDR1 is LGHDT, CDR2 YNNKEL (reference sequence). This chain's CDR3 is CASSQARNYGYTF. Here the CDR3 DNA reads TGTGCCAGCAGCCAAGCTCGGAACTATGGCTACACCTTC.

This clonotype was seen ten or more times. The chain combines TRBV3-1 with TRBJ2-1; 8 bases are a match to TRBD2. Trimming took 4 bases from V and 3 from J; bases not matched to a gene: 2. Germline CDR1 LGHDT, CDR2 YNNKEL (reference sequence). This CDR3 comprises 14 residues. CDR3 DNA sequence: TGTGCCAGCAGCCGGAGCGGGGGCTACAATGAGCAGTTCTTC. Translation gives CASSRSGGYNEQFF.

This clonotype was recorded many times. The V gene is TRBV28, the J gene TRBJ1-5; no definite D call. The CDR3 extends over 15 amino acids. Between the trimmed V and J ends, which lost 2 bases and 0 bases, there was a span of 8 bases. Germline CDR1 MDHEN, CDR2 SYDVKM. For the CDR3, the DNA is TGTGCCAGCAGTTTACGGACCTATAGCAATCAGCCCCAGCATTTT. Translating it yields CASSLRTYSNQPQHF.

The table lists this clonotype with a few counts. The chain couples TRBV4-1 to TRBJ2-3; tentative D call: TRBD2 (5 bases). The V end was cut by 0 bases, the J end by 2 bases, with 9 bases between. CDR1 is MGHRA and CDR2 is YSYEKL in the germline V gene. CDR3 size: 15 residues. The CDR3 region has the DNA TGCGCCAGCAGCCAAGAGGCGGGCCCCACAGATACGCAGTATTTT. Protein product: CASSQEAGPTDTQYF.

The CDR3 spells CASSPDPWGEQFF. As DNA, the CDR3 is TGCGCCAGCAGCCCCGACCCCTGGGGAGAGCAGTTCTTC. The rearrangement joins TRBV4-3 to TRBJ2-1, with D unclear. V was clipped by 4 bases and J by 10 bases, with 14 bases between them. Germline V gene data show CDR1 as LGHNA and CDR2 as YSLEER. CDR3 length: 13 amino acids.

In this sample, this clonotype turned up a few times. The DNA for the CDR3 is TGTGCCAGCAGCCAAGCAACAGGTCGGGGTGAGCAGTTCTTC. Translating it yields CASSQATGRGEQFF. The V gene is TRBV3-1, the J gene TRBJ2-1; perhaps D is TRBD1 or TRBD2 (5 bases each). Germline V lookup: CDR1 LGHDT, CDR2 YNNKEL (reference sequence). The CDR3 spans 14 residues. The V gene lost 1 base and the J gene lost 9 bases, with 13 bases spanning the gap.

The chain's CDR3 is CASRQGHEQYF. The CDR3 DNA follows: TGTGCCAGCAGGCAGGGCCACGAGCAGTACTTC. The chain is built from TRBV6-2 or TRBV6-3 and TRBJ2-7, with D perhaps matching TRBD1 (5 bases). Deletions cut 6 bases from V and 5 bases from J, with 8 bases between. The CDR3 has 11 residues. Germline CDR1 reads MNHEY; CDR2 reads SVGEGT.

This clonotype appeared many times. The chain is built from TRBV7-9 and TRBJ2-1; a weak D match, TRBD2 (6 bases). The CDR3 totals 16 residues. The V end was cut by 5 bases, the J end by 4 bases, with 18 bases between. CDR1 is SEHNR, CDR2 FQNEAQ, per germline (reference sequence). The CDR3 sequence: CASSGSPGESYNEQFF. The CDR3 nucleotides are TGTGCCAGCAGCGGTAGTCCGGGAGAGAGTTACAATGAGCAGTTCTTC.

The CDR3 coding sequence is TGCGCCAGCAGCCAAGGGGATAACACTGAAGCTTTCTTT. Translating it yields CASSQGDNTEAFF. The chain joins TRBV4-1 to TRBJ1-1; D uncertain. In germline, CDR1 is MGHRA, CDR2 YSYEKL. The ends were cut back, 1 base at V and 2 bases at J, with 5 bases in the middle. The CDR3 contains 13 residues.

This clonotype has ten or more counts. The V gene is TRBV6-1, the J gene TRBJ2-3, with no clear D. The end of the DNA fits TRBJ2-5 better, so the J call may be wrong. Germline V gene data show CDR1 as MNHNS and CDR2 as SASEGT. The CDR3 sequence is 12 residues long. Here the CDR3 DNA reads TGTGCCAGCAGTGAAGGTGCGAAGACCCAGTACTTC. This translates into CASSEGAKTQYF.

The J gene is TRBJ2-7, the V gene TRBV28; no definite D call. The V gene's germline CDR1 is MDHEN and CDR2 SYDVKM. The CDR3 runs 13 residues. V dropped 6 bases and J dropped 5 bases, with 14 bases sitting between them. CDR3 in amino acids: CASSGRLRDEQYF. The CDR3 nucleotides read TGTGCCAGCAGCGGACGACTTAGGGACGAGCAGTACTTC.

The CDR3 sequence: CASSDPGLAGVFKETQYF. In DNA form, the CDR3 reads TGCGCCAGCAGTGACCCAGGACTAGCGGGAGTTTTCAAAGAGACCCAGTACTTC. The chain couples TRBV10-1 to TRBJ2-5; 13 bases line up with TRBD2. Germline assignment: CDR1 WNHNN and CDR2 SYGVQD (reference sequence). J gave up 3 bases and V 3 bases, and 10 bases lay outside the gene matches. CDR3 length equals 18 residues.

V and J are TRBV5-1 and TRBJ1-2; weak D call: TRBD1 (6 bases). Deletions cut 5 bases from V and 1 base from J, with 9 bases between. CDR3 length: 13 amino acids. Germline assignment: CDR1 SGHRS and CDR2 YFSETQ. The DNA of the CDR3 is TGCGCCAGCAGTGAGGACAGTAACTATGGCTACACCTTC. This encodes CASSEDSNYGYTF.

This clonotype was counted many times. The rearrangement links TRBV27 to TRBJ1-1, with 11 positions matching TRBD1. With V trimmed by 5 bases and J by 1 base, 18 bases remained unmatched. Germline CDR1 is MNHEY and CDR2 is SMNVEV (reference sequence). This CDR3 contains 20 residues. CDR3 residues: CASSPKPARDRGRRNTEAFF. CDR3 DNA: TGTGCCAGCAGTCCCAAACCCGCCCGGGACAGGGGGAGGCGGAACACTGAAGCTTTCTTT.

The rearrangement uses TRBV6-2 or TRBV6-3 and TRBJ2-1; no firm D call. Trimming took 2 bases from V and 7 from J, leaving 9 bases between them. CDR3 length: 13 residues. Germline V lookup: CDR1 MNHEY, CDR2 SVGEGT. The CDR3 here is CASSYRTENEQFF. CDR3 DNA: TGTGCCAGCAGTTACCGCACAGAGAATGAGCAGTTCTTC.

This clonotype showed up many times. The gene calls are TRBV28 and TRBJ2-2, with D perhaps TRBD1 (6 bases). The CDR3 runs to 15 residues. Germline V gene data show CDR1 as MDHEN and CDR2 as SYDVKM. The ends were cut back, 3 bases at V and 7 bases at J, with 15 bases in the middle. This CDR3 is CASSLDLGADGELFF. Here the CDR3 DNA reads TGTGCCAGCAGTTTGGACTTGGGGGCGGACGGGGAGCTGTTTTTT.

The table lists this clonotype with many counts. This chain connects TRBV11-1 to TRBJ2-1; D not resolved. Trimming removed 5 bases at V and 8 bases at J, with 10 bases between. Per the germline V gene, CDR1 is SGHAT and CDR2 is FQDESV (reference sequence). This CDR3 is 12 amino acids long. CDR3 amino acids: CASSPGIDEQFF. CDR3 sequence (DNA): TGTGCCAGCAGCCCAGGAATTGATGAGCAGTTCTTC.

This chain links TRBV11-3 with TRBJ2-7, with TRBD2 matching over 11 bases. The CDR3 totals 17 residues. J was trimmed by 7 bases and V by 7 bases; bases with no gene match: 18. Germline CDR1 is SGHNT and CDR2 is YENEEA. This CDR3 is CASTGENGSGGAGEQYF. The CDR3 nucleotides read TGTGCCAGCACGGGGGAGAATGGTAGCGGGGGGGCCGGTGAGCAGTACTTC. The full variable domain, its missing parts supplied by reference TRBV11-3 and TRBJ2-7, is EAGVVQSPRYKIIEKKQPVAFWCNPISGHNTLYWYLQNLGQGPELLIRYENEEAVDDSQLPKDRFSAERLKGVDSTLKIQPAELGDSAVYLCASTGENGSGGAGEQYFGPGTRLTVT.